The 26 T cell receptor beta chains listed next were all sequenced from one sample in a study of blood T cell repertoires in COVID-19. Libraries were prepared by immunoSEQ multiplex PCR; TCRdb keeps only in-frame clonotypes and omits some of them. This sample has under 250,000 clones, with approximately 89% found just once. Material for sequencing was peripheral blood. The receptors shown here come from a woman in her sixties who had recovered from COVID-19.

The chain couples TRBV5-4 to TRBJ2-1, with D possibly matching TRBD2 (6 bases). This CDR3 has 17 amino acids. V shed 0 bases and J shed 1 base, with 14 bases lying between them. CDR1 and CDR2 from the germline V gene are SGHNT and YYREEE (reference sequence). CDR3 region: CASSLGLGGSSYNEQFF. In DNA form, the CDR3 reads TGTGCCAGCAGCTTGGGGTTGGGGGGAAGTTCCTACAATGAGCAGTTCTTC.

The chain couples TRBV29-1 to TRBJ1-3, with 11 bases that match TRBD1. J gave up 7 bases and V 4 bases, and 3 bases lay outside the gene matches. The CDR3 covers 13 residues. Per the germline V gene, CDR1 is SQVTM and CDR2 is ANQGSEA. The CDR3 region is CSVVGQGANTIYF. CDR3 DNA sequence: TGCAGCGTTGTTGGACAGGGGGCCAACACCATATATTTT. Supplemented by reference TRBV29-1 and TRBJ1-3, the full variable domain reads SAVISQKPSRDICQRGTSLTIQCQVDSQVTMMFWYRQQPGQSLTLIATANQGSEATYESGFVIDKFPISRPNLTFSTLTVSNMSPEDSSIYLCSVVGQGANTIYFGEGSWLTVV.

The rearrangement links TRBV5-4 to TRBJ1-1; D unclear. CDR1 and CDR2 from the germline V gene are SGHNT and YYREEE (reference sequence). The CDR3 is 14 amino acids. Trimming stripped 0 bases from V and 0 bases from J, with 6 bases between. DNA of the CDR3: TGTGCCAGCAGCTTGGAACAATTGAACACTGAAGCTTTCTTT. The encoded protein is CASSLEQLNTEAFF.

The J gene is TRBJ2-3, the V gene TRBV28; 14 nucleotides match TRBD2. Germline V gene lookup returns CDR1 MDHEN and CDR2 SYDVKM. V gave up 2 bases and J gave up 9 bases; unmatched junction bases: 10. The CDR3 loop spans 17 amino acids. CDR3 protein: CASSLPGLAGGSLTQYF. Here the CDR3 DNA reads TGTGCCAGCAGTTTACCCGGACTAGCGGGGGGATCGTTAACGCAGTATTTT.

J is TRBJ1-6 and V is TRBV27, with D unclear. V lost 3 bases and J 0 bases, leaving 18 bases between the germline ends. The CDR3 covers 19 residues. Germline-derived CDR1 and CDR2 are MNHEY and SMNVEV (reference sequence). The CDR3 here is CASSFAQTSLSSYNSPLHF. The CDR3 DNA reads TGTGCCAGCAGTTTCGCTCAGACAAGTCTCAGCTCCTATAATTCACCCCTCCACTTT.

The chain combines TRBV10-3 with TRBJ2-5; TRBD2 matches 10 bases. Germline loops: CDR1 ENHRY, CDR2 SYGVKD. Germline trimming cut 7 bases from V and 1 base from J; bases unmatched to any gene: 3. The CDR3 consists of 14 residues. The CDR3 region has the DNA TGTGCCATCACAGCGGGGGGGTTCCAAGAGACCCAGTACTTC. It is translated as CAITAGGFQETQYF.

V is TRBV11-3 and J is TRBJ2-2; 12 bases fit TRBD1. V lost 5 bases and J lost 2; bases outside the gene matches: 3. From germline, CDR1 is SGHNT and CDR2 YENEEA. The CDR3 covers 16 residues. The CDR3 region has the DNA TGTGCCAGCAGCCCCGGGACAGGGGGCAACACCGGGGAGCTGTTTTTT. This encodes CASSPGTGGNTGELFF.

V gene TRBV9 combines with J gene TRBJ2-3, with D possibly being TRBD2 (6 bases). This CDR3 comprises 14 residues. The germline CDR1 and CDR2 sequences are SGDLS and YYNGEE. Trimming left V 0 bases short and J 6 bases short, with 11 bases between. In nucleotides, the CDR3 is TGTGCCAGCAGCGTAGCTCCGGGGGAGGATACGCAGTATTTT. Translated, it gives CASSVAPGEDTQYF.

This rearrangement joins TRBV7-2 to TRBJ1-5; the D is unclear. This CDR3 comprises 13 residues. Germline V gene data show CDR1 as SGHTA and CDR2 as FQGNSA. Trimming removed 1 base at V and 6 bases at J, with 7 bases between. CDR3 region: CASSLVSFQPQHF. The CDR3 DNA reads as TGTGCCAGCAGCTTAGTCTCGTTTCAGCCCCAGCATTTT.

The chain uses TRBV5-6 and TRBJ1-5, with D possibly being TRBD1 (6 bases). The CDR3 loop spans 13 amino acids. CDR1 and CDR2 from the germline V gene are SGHDT and YYEEEE. V was pared by 4 bases and J by 7 bases, with 12 bases between. The CDR3 reads CASSGGPRQPQHF. The CDR3 region has the DNA TGTGCCAGCAGCGGGGGCCCCCGGCAGCCCCAGCATTTT.

The rearrangement joins TRBV10-3 to TRBJ1-6; a possible D gene is TRBD1 (6 bases). The V end lost 5 bases, the J end lost 5 bases, and 10 bases lay between the germline ends. The CDR3 length is 14 residues. Germline-derived CDR1 and CDR2 are ENHRY and SYGVKD. The CDR3 DNA is TGTGCCATCAGTACCGGGACAAATAATTCACCCCTCCACTTT. Translating gives CAISTGTNNSPLHF.

Here the CDR3 reads CASSQEGRSSGNTIYF. The CDR3 DNA sequence: TGTGCCAGCAGCCAAGAAGGGAGATCCTCTGGAAACACCATATATTTT. The rearrangement uses TRBV3-1 (or the pseudogene TRBV3-2) and TRBJ1-3; D is ambiguous. The germline V gene has CDR1 LGHDT and CDR2 YNNKEL (reference sequence). CDR3 length equals 16 residues. Trimming shortened V by 0 bases and J by 0 bases, and 9 bases separated the two germline ends.

Only a few counts were recorded for this clone. This chain connects TRBV18 to TRBJ1-2; D gene unclear. Trimming took 3 bases from V and 3 from J, leaving 11 bases between them. The CDR3 has 14 residues. Germline V gene sequence: CDR1 KGHSH, CDR2 LQKENI. The chain's CDR3 is CASSPTTRDYGYTF. For the CDR3, the DNA is TGTGCCAGCTCACCCACAACACGGGACTATGGCTACACCTTC.

The J gene is TRBJ2-3, the V gene TRBV3-1 (or the pseudogene TRBV3-2); 8 bases align to TRBD2. This CDR3 region has 16 residues. The V gene's germline CDR1 is LGHDT and CDR2 YNNKEL (reference sequence). The V and J ends lost 4 bases and 2 bases, in that order; junction bases with no gene match: 8. This CDR3 is CASSPTTSVFTDTQYF. CDR3 bases: TGTGCCAGCAGCCCGACGACTAGCGTATTCACAGATACGCAGTATTTT.

The rearrangement uses TRBV19 and TRBJ2-5; 7 bases agree with TRBD1. V dropped 3 bases and J dropped 5; count of bases not matched to a gene: 6. The germline V gene encodes CDR1 LNHDA and CDR2 SQIVND (reference sequence). The length of the CDR3 is 14 residues. CDR3 residues: CASSISRGLETQYF. CDR3 DNA: TGTGCCAGTAGTATTTCTAGGGGGCTGGAGACCCAGTACTTC.

CDR3 residues: CASSEQGATEKLFF. For the CDR3, the DNA is TGTGCCAGCAGTGAACAGGGGGCAACGGAAAAACTGTTTTTT. The chain combines TRBV9 with TRBJ1-4, with TRBD1 identical over 9 bases. This CDR3 is built from 14 residues. Trimming cost V 5 bases and J 8 bases; bases outside gene matches: 7. Germline-derived CDR1 and CDR2 are SGDLS and YYNGEE.

The V gene is TRBV4-1, the J gene TRBJ2-1; D is perhaps TRBD1 (6 bases). Per the germline V gene, CDR1 is MGHRA and CDR2 is YSYEKL. The CDR3 runs 13 residues. The V end lost 2 bases, the J end lost 7 bases, and 9 bases lay between the germline ends. As DNA, the CDR3 is TGCGCCAGCAGCCAAAACAGGGAAAATGAGCAGTTCTTC. Translation: CASSQNRENEQFF.

The chain is built from TRBV28 and TRBJ2-4, with TRBD2 matching 7 bases. V lost 7 bases and J lost 4; bases outside the gene matches: 4. Germline assignment: CDR1 MDHEN and CDR2 SYDVKM. The CDR3 sequence is 13 residues long. The CDR3 spells CASISSGKNIQYF. The CDR3, as DNA: TGTGCCAGCATCTCTAGCGGAAAAAACATTCAGTACTTC.

This chain links TRBV6-5 with TRBJ1-5; a possible D gene is TRBD1 (6 bases). Germline values: CDR1 MNHEY, CDR2 SVGAGI. CDR3 length equals 13 residues. V lost 6 bases and J 6 bases, leaving 12 bases between the germline ends. The DNA for the CDR3 is TGTGCCAGCAGGCGGACAGAGAGTCAGCCCCAGCATTTT. Amino acid sequence: CASRRTESQPQHF.

This sequence joins TRBV5-6 and TRBJ2-7, with 7 bases aligning to TRBD1. The CDR3 loop spans 14 amino acids. CDR1 is SGHDT, CDR2 YYEEEE, per germline. The V segment lost 3 bases and the J segment 2 bases; nucleotides outside the gene matches: 5. CDR3 amino acids: CASSWTGDPYEQYF. The CDR3 nucleotides are TGTGCCAGCAGCTGGACAGGTGACCCCTACGAGCAGTACTTC.

This clone was observed a few times. This rearrangement joins TRBV7-2 to TRBJ2-5, with D perhaps matching TRBD2 (5 bases). The CDR3 length is 12 residues. Between the trimmed V and J ends, which lost 6 bases and 5 bases, there was a span of 10 bases. Germline lookup yields CDR1 SGHTA and CDR2 FQGNSA. The CDR3 loop reads CASRATGETQYF. The CDR3 region has the DNA TGTGCCAGCAGGGCTACGGGGGAGACCCAGTACTTC.

This chain uses TRBV2 with TRBJ1-2, with D possibly matching TRBD1 (6 bases). The CDR3 consists of 16 residues. V was cut by 2 bases and J by 7 bases, with 20 bases left in between. Per germline, CDR1 SNHLY and CDR2 FYNNEI. The CDR3 loop is CASSETGRALSGGYTF. In nucleotides, the CDR3 is TGTGCCAGCAGTGAAACAGGGAGGGCTCTGAGCGGTGGCTACACCTTC.

This clone appeared a single time. The chain combines TRBV2 with TRBJ1-1, with no clear D. CDR1 and CDR2 from the germline V gene are SNHLY and FYNNEI. V was trimmed by 8 bases and J by 1 base, leaving 17 bases between them. The CDR3 has 15 amino acids. CDR3 region: CASSRLGGKNTEAFF. The DNA for the CDR3 is TGTGCCAGCTCCCGACTCGGCGGAAAGAACACTGAAGCTTTCTTT.

This clone was seen repeatedly, ten times or more. The chain couples TRBV4-3 to TRBJ2-7, with D possibly being TRBD2 (5 bases). The CDR3 sequence is 17 residues long. Trimming pared 0 bases from V and 4 bases from J, leaving 19 bases between. Germline CDR1 LGHNA, CDR2 YSLEER. The CDR3 bases are TGCGCCAGCAGCCAAGAGCGCGCGCCTTCGACTATTTACGAGCAGTACTTC. Translated, it gives CASSQERAPSTIYEQYF.

The rearrangement links TRBV6-5 to TRBJ2-3; possibly TRBD2 for D (7 bases). The CDR3 is 15 amino acids. Deletions cut 6 bases from V and 6 bases from J, with 19 bases between. Germline V gene data show CDR1 as MNHEY and CDR2 as SVGAGI. The CDR3 sequence: CASRGTQGRGDTQYF. Written as DNA, the CDR3 is TGTGCCAGCAGGGGAACTCAGGGGAGGGGCGATACGCAGTATTTT.

The genes are TRBV20-1 and TRBJ2-6, with TRBD1 matching 7 bases. J was trimmed by 0 bases and V by 3 bases; bases with no gene match: 2. Germline values: CDR1 DFQATT, CDR2 SNEGSKA (reference sequence). The CDR3 consists of 15 residues. The CDR3 loop reads CSASDRASGANVLTF. The CDR3 bases are TGCAGTGCTAGTGACAGGGCCTCTGGGGCCAACGTCCTGACTTTC.